These 25 T cell receptor beta chains share one sample of origin, sequenced in a study of blood T cell repertoires in COVID-19. This table comes from immunoSEQ multiplex PCR, and its TCRdb copy is limited to in-frame clones, with some not included. This table holds approximately 170,000 clones, 90% found once. The material sequenced was peripheral blood. The receptor source for this set is a man aged 60 to 69 with active or convalescent COVID-19.

This chain uses TRBV5-1 with TRBJ1-2; 8 positions match TRBD1. From germline, CDR1 is SGHRS and CDR2 YFSETQ. Trimming removed 0 bases from V and 4 bases from J; junction bases left unmatched: 5. The CDR3 covers 15 residues. The CDR3 sequence: CASSLEGRGPYGYTF. In DNA, the CDR3 is TGCGCCAGCAGCTTGGAGGGCAGGGGGCCCTATGGCTACACCTTC.

The genes are TRBV5-1 and TRBJ2-3; 7 bases match TRBD1. The CDR3 length is 16 residues. Germline lookup yields CDR1 SGHRS and CDR2 YFSETQ. The junction had 14 bases not matched to a gene; V was cut back by 4 bases and J by 6 bases. The CDR3 protein is CASSPGTVSEVDTQYF. In DNA form, the CDR3 reads TGCGCCAGCAGCCCTGGGACAGTGTCGGAAGTGGATACGCAGTATTTT.

The J gene is TRBJ1-5, the V gene TRBV5-5, with a weak D call TRBD1 (5 bases). The CDR3 sequence is 15 residues long. Trimming cost V 0 bases and J 0 bases, with 7 bases left between them. Per germline, CDR1 SGHKS and CDR2 YYEKEE (reference sequence). CDR3 amino acids: CASSLAGYSNQPQHF. The CDR3 nucleotides read TGTGCCAGCAGCTTGGCAGGGTATAGCAATCAGCCCCAGCATTTT.

The V and J genes are TRBV2 and TRBJ1-1, with 7 bases aligning to TRBD1. Germline CDR1 SNHLY, CDR2 FYNNEI. Trimming removed 4 bases from V and 4 bases from J; junction bases left unmatched: 6. The CDR3 totals 14 residues. The CDR3 protein is CASSVRTGSTEAFF. The DNA of the CDR3 is TGTGCCAGCAGTGTTCGGACAGGAAGCACTGAAGCTTTCTTT.

This sequence joins TRBV7-2 and TRBJ1-2; 8 bases agree with TRBD1. V lost 1 base, J lost 5 bases, and 12 bases stayed unmatched. The CDR3 runs 17 residues. From germline, CDR1 is SGHTA and CDR2 FQGNSA. The CDR3 region has the DNA TGTGCCAGCAGCTTAGGCCCGGACACAGGGGGGCGATATGGCTACACCTTC. Translation: CASSLGPDTGGRYGYTF.

This chain links TRBV5-6 with TRBJ2-5, with 7 bases fitting TRBD1. The germline gives CDR1 SGHDT, CDR2 YYEEEE. Trimming removed 4 bases from V and 0 bases from J; junction bases left unmatched: 9. The CDR3 spans 16 residues. The CDR3 region has the DNA TGTGCCAGCAGCCAAAGGACAGGAGCCTACCAAGAGACCCAGTACTTC. Its protein is CASSQRTGAYQETQYF. Full variable domain (missing parts from reference TRBV5-6 and TRBJ2-5): DAGVTQSPTHLIKTRGQQVTLRCSPKSGHDTVSWYQQALGQGPQFIFQYYEEEERQRGNFPDRFSGHQFPNYSSELNVNALLLGDSALYLCASSQRTGAYQETQYFGPGTRLLVL.

The chain combines TRBV6-1 with TRBJ1-2; D is ambiguous. The CDR3 is 14 residues long. In germline, CDR1 is MNHNS, CDR2 SASEGT. V was trimmed by 1 base and J by 2 bases, leaving 8 bases between them. This CDR3 is CASSEGQANYGYTF. In DNA, the CDR3 is TGTGCCAGCAGTGAAGGCCAGGCGAACTATGGCTACACCTTC.

The chain employs TRBV11-3 and TRBJ2-5, with 10 bases matching TRBD1. Germline CDR1 reads SGHNT; CDR2 reads YENEEA. The CDR3 has 15 amino acids. Trimming took 5 bases from V and 1 from J; bases not matched to a gene: 4. The CDR3 reads CASSPGQGSQETQYF. The CDR3 coding sequence is TGTGCCAGCAGCCCGGGACAGGGGAGCCAAGAGACCCAGTACTTC.

The V and J genes are TRBV28 and TRBJ1-2, with 9 nucleotides matching TRBD1. From germline, CDR1 is MDHEN and CDR2 SYDVKM. This CDR3 comprises 14 residues. The V segment lost 6 bases and the J segment 8 bases; nucleotides outside the gene matches: 10. The CDR3 here is CASSQQGAFPGYTF. CDR3 in DNA: TGTGCCAGCAGCCAACAGGGGGCCTTTCCCGGCTACACCTTC.

The chain combines TRBV5-6 with TRBJ1-1; 9 positions agree with TRBD1. J gave up 0 bases and V 6 bases, and 3 bases lay outside the gene matches. The length of the CDR3 is 14 residues. CDR1 is SGHDT, CDR2 YYEEEE, per germline. CDR3 nucleotide sequence: TGTGCCAGCAACAGGGGGCGTGTGAACACTGAAGCTTTCTTT. Encoded protein: CASNRGRVNTEAFF. The whole variable domain, filled in from reference TRBV5-6 and TRBJ1-1, reads DAGVTQSPTHLIKTRGQQVTLRCSPKSGHDTVSWYQQALGQGPQFIFQYYEEEERQRGNFPDRFSGHQFPNYSSELNVNALLLGDSALYLCASNRGRVNTEAFFGQGTRLTVV.

The genes are TRBV2 and TRBJ2-7; possibly TRBD1 for D (5 bases). The CDR3 is 15 amino acids. V was pared by 6 bases and J by 2 bases, with 17 bases between. The V gene's germline CDR1 is SNHLY and CDR2 FYNNEI. Here the CDR3 reads CASSDRLARTYEQYF. CDR3 DNA sequence: TGTGCCAGCAGCGACAGACTGGCACGAACCTACGAGCAGTACTTC.

The chain is built from TRBV7-9 and TRBJ2-1; TRBD1 agrees at 12 bases. J lost 9 bases, V lost 3 bases, and 6 bases had no gene match. This CDR3 comprises 15 residues. Germline CDR1 and CDR2: SEHNR and FQNEAQ (reference sequence). This CDR3 reads CASSLTGTGGLEQFF. The CDR3 region has the DNA TGTGCCAGCAGCTTGACCGGGACAGGGGGCCTTGAGCAGTTCTTC.

The genes are TRBV2 and TRBJ1-1; D unclear. V was shortened by 4 bases and J by 6 bases, with 15 bases between the two germline ends. This CDR3 contains 14 residues. The germline gives CDR1 SNHLY, CDR2 FYNNEI. The CDR3: CASSGGGNAAEAFF. The DNA of the CDR3 is TGTGCCAGCAGTGGAGGAGGGAACGCCGCTGAAGCTTTCTTT.

This clone was seen a few times. The chain recombines TRBV5-1 with TRBJ1-1; 8 positions match TRBD1. Unmatched junction bases numbered 11, after V lost 2 bases and J lost 5 bases. Germline values: CDR1 SGHRS, CDR2 YFSETQ. The CDR3 sequence is 16 residues long. DNA of the CDR3: TGCGCCAGCAGCTTAGTTCCTGCAGGGGGCGCGACTGAAGCTTTCTTT. Translated: CASSLVPAGGATEAFF.

The chain uses TRBV10-2 and TRBJ1-2; D is undetermined. This CDR3 contains 11 residues. The germline V gene encodes CDR1 WSHSY and CDR2 SAAADI. The germline V and J ends were trimmed by 3 bases and 4 bases, with 3 bases remaining between them. The CDR3 nucleotides read TGCGCCAGCAGTGACGGCTATGGCTACACCTTC. Its translation is CASSDGYGYTF.

The rearrangement uses TRBV19 and TRBJ2-5, with 8 bases matching TRBD2. Germline trimming cut 2 bases from V and 5 bases from J; bases unmatched to any gene: 4. CDR3 length: 14 residues. Germline CDR1 reads LNHDA; CDR2 reads SQIVND (reference sequence). The DNA for the CDR3 is TGTGCCAGTAGTATATCGGGGGGGCACGAGACCCAGTACTTC. Translating it yields CASSISGGHETQYF.

The V and J genes are TRBV5-1 and TRBJ1-1; a possible D gene is TRBD1 (5 bases). The CDR3 sequence is 15 residues long. Per the germline V gene, CDR1 is SGHRS and CDR2 is YFSETQ. V lost 4 bases and J lost 4, with 17 bases in between. The CDR3 DNA reads TGCGCCAGCAGCCTAACTGCAGGGCTGAGCACTGAAGCTTTCTTT. The encoded protein is CASSLTAGLSTEAFF.

The genes are TRBV7-9 and TRBJ1-2, with 7 bases fitting TRBD1. J was trimmed by 7 bases and V by 2 bases; bases with no gene match: 7. Germline loops: CDR1 SEHNR, CDR2 FQNEAQ (reference sequence). CDR3 length: 14 amino acids. The CDR3 loop is CASSLTTGWGGYTF. In DNA form, the CDR3 reads TGTGCCAGCAGCTTAACGACAGGGTGGGGTGGCTACACCTTC.

Concerning this clone: The sample holds other DNA sequences that translate to the same CDR3. DNA of the CDR3: TGTGCCAGCAGTAGCCCCGGGGAAAAACTGTTTTTT. As protein: CASSSPGEKLFF. This rearrangement joins TRBV12-3 or TRBV12-4 to TRBJ1-4; D ambiguous. V shed 5 bases and J shed 8 bases, with 9 bases lying between them. CDR3 length equals 12 residues.

V usage is TRBV6-6 and J usage is TRBJ2-7; 7 nucleotides match TRBD1. The V segment lost 2 bases and the J segment 2 bases; nucleotides outside the gene matches: 6. The CDR3 contains 15 residues. Germline loops: CDR1 MNHNY, CDR2 SVGAGI (reference sequence). CDR3 in DNA: TGTGCCAGCAGTTACGCATACAGGGGACCCTACGAGCAGTACTTC. It translates to CASSYAYRGPYEQYF.

This chain links TRBV5-1 with TRBJ2-3; TRBD2 might be the D (5 bases). Trimming shortened V by 2 bases and J by 4 bases, and 32 bases separated the two germline ends. The CDR3 runs 21 residues. Germline V gives CDR1 SGHRS, CDR2 YFSETQ. The CDR3: CASSFSLRGSLTGSTADTQYF. DNA of the CDR3: TGCGCCAGCAGCTTTTCACTCCGTGGGAGTCTAACGGGAAGCACTGCAGATACGCAGTATTTT.

The rearrangement joins TRBV6-4 to TRBJ1-6, with 8 bases fitting TRBD1. This CDR3 contains 14 residues. Losses at the gene ends were 6 bases for V and 10 bases for J; bases not matched to a gene: 8. The germline V gene encodes CDR1 MRHNA and CDR2 SNTAGT. The CDR3: CASRDGQGGSPLHF. DNA for the CDR3: TGTGCCAGCAGGGATGGACAGGGTGGGTCACCCCTCCACTTT.

J is TRBJ1-2 and V is TRBV12-3 or TRBV12-4; no reliable D call. V dropped 2 bases and J dropped 8 bases, with 12 bases sitting between them. The CDR3 spans 13 residues. CDR3 nucleotides: TGTGCCAGCAGTTTATTGTGGGAGGGCGGCTACACCTTC. It codes for CASSLLWEGGYTF.

V gene TRBV10-3 combines with J gene TRBJ1-1; D may be TRBD1 (6 bases). Per germline, CDR1 ENHRY and CDR2 SYGVKD. The CDR3 spans 14 residues. Trimming removed 2 bases from V and 1 base from J, with 8 bases in between. The CDR3 protein is CAISEGQTNTEAFF. CDR3 nucleotides: TGTGCCATCAGTGAGGGACAGACGAACACTGAAGCTTTCTTT.

The CDR3 DNA reads TGTGCCAGCAGCCAAGCACTCATACGCAGGGGGCGGGTTGACTATGGCTACACCTTC. Translation: CASSQALIRRGRVDYGYTF. The chain recombines TRBV3-1 (or the pseudogene TRBV3-2) with TRBJ1-2; 8 bases align to TRBD1. The CDR3 has 19 residues. Per the germline V gene, CDR1 is LGHDT and CDR2 is YNNKEL (reference sequence). V lost 1 base to trimming and J lost 3 bases; unmatched junction nucleotides: 16.